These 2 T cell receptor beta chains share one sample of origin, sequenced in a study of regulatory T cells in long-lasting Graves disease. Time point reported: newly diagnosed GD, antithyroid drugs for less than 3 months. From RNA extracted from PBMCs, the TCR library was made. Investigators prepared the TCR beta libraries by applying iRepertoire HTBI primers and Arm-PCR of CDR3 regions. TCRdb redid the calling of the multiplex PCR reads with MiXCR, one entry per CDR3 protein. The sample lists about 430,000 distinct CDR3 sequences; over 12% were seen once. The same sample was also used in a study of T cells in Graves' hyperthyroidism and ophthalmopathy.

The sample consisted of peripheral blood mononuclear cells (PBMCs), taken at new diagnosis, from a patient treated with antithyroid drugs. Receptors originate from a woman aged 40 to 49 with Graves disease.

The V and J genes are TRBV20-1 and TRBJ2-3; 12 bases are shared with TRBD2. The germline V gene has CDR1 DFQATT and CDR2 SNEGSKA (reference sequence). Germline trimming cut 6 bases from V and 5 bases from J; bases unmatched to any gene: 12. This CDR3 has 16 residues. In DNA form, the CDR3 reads TGCAGTGCCCCCTCGGCTAGCGGGAGGGCCGTAGATACGCAGTATTTT. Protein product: CSAPSASGRAVDTQYF.

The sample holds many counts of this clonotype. CDR3 amino acids: CASSLMDSYEQYF. CDR3 DNA: TGTGCCAGCAGTTTAATGGACAGCTACGAGCAGTACTTC. The chain is built from TRBV27 and TRBJ2-7; a weak D match, TRBD1 (6 bases). The germline gives CDR1 MNHEY, CDR2 SMNVEV (reference sequence). The germline V and J ends were trimmed by 2 bases and 3 bases, with 8 bases remaining between them. This CDR3 comprises 13 residues.